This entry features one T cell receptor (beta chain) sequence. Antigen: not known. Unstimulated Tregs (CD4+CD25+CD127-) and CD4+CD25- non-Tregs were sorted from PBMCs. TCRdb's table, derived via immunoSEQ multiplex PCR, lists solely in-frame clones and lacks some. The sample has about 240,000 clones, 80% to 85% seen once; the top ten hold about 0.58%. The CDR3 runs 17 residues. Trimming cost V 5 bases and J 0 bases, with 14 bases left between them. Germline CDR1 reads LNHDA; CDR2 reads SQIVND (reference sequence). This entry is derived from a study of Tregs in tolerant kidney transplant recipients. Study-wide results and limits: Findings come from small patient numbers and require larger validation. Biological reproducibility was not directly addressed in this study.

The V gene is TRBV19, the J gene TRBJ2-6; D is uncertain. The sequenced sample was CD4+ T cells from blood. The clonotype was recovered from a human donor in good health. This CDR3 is CASSPPRHPSGANVLTF. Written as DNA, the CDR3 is TGTGCCAGTAGTCCTCCCCGACACCCCTCTGGGGCCAACGTCCTGACTTTC. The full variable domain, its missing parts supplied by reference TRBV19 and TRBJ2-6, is DGGITQSPKYLFRKEGQNVTLSCEQNLNHDAMYWYRQDPGQGLRLIYYSQIVNDFQKGDIAEGYSVSREKKESFPLTVTSAQKNPTAFYLCASSPPRHPSGANVLTFGAGSRLTVL.